This TCR beta chain stems from a study of regulatory T cells in long-lasting Graves disease. CDR3-region Arm-PCR and iRepertoire HTBI primers produced the TCR beta libraries. MiXCR, applied by TCRdb to the multiplex PCR reads, yields one record per CDR3 protein. The table has around 470,000 distinct CDR3 sequences, around 15% seen once; the top ten hold around a sixth. This clonotype was counted ten times or more. Described time point: newly diagnosed GD, antithyroid drugs for less than 3 months. After RNA was extracted from PBMCs, the TCR library was made from it. It was an endocrinology department in Xi'an, China, that provided the patients. The junction had 3 bases not matched to a gene; V was cut back by 5 bases and J by 3 bases. Germline assignment: CDR1 MNHEY and CDR2 SMNVEV (reference sequence). There are 15 residues in the CDR3. This sample also appeared in a second study, on T cells in Graves' hyperthyroidism and ophthalmopathy. That investigation notes: Patients aged 18 to 65 had newly diagnosed hyperthyroidism that had lasted under 2 months.

The chain couples TRBV27 to TRBJ2-1; 11 nucleotides agree with TRBD2. The TCR was taken from a woman aged 50 to 65 with Graves disease. Sample: peripheral blood mononuclear cells (PBMCs), taken at new diagnosis, from a patient treated with antithyroid drugs. This chain's CDR3 is CASSTGTSGYNEQFF. CDR3 DNA: TGTGCCAGCAGTACCGGGACTAGCGGCTACAATGAGCAGTTCTTC.